This entry concerns a single T cell receptor (beta chain). This sample stems from a study of blood T cell repertoires in COVID-19. The overall study: Donors in the United States, Italy and Spain gave samples during acute or convalescent COVID-19. From T cells, B-cell-depleted T cells, or PBMCs came the material, which was cDNA or gDNA.

In the original analysis: Nucleated cell counts were estimated from reference gene primer amplification. Sequenced by immunoSEQ multiplex PCR; TCRdb stores in-frame clones only, minus some. V, J and clone size are those of that table, while D and trimming were read from the DNA. The table records 100,000 or so clones, 85% to 90% of them present only once. Germline V gene sequence: CDR1 SGHDT, CDR2 YYEEEE. V lost 3 bases and J lost 2, with 15 bases in between. The CDR3 runs to 15 residues. The TCR was taken from a man aged 60 to 69 with acute or convalescent COVID-19. The specimen was peripheral blood. The V gene is TRBV5-6, the J gene TRBJ2-7; D possibly corresponds to TRBD1 (5 bases). The CDR3 sequence: CASSSLGRRTYEQYF. The DNA for the CDR3 is TGTGCCAGCAGCTCGCTGGGGCGGAGAACCTACGAGCAGTACTTC.